The rows below give T cell receptor beta chains drawn from one sample of a study of CD8 T cells in Susac syndrome. TCRdb recomputed calls from the immunoSEQ multiplex PCR reads with MiXCR, one row per CDR3 protein. This sample has some 200,000 distinct CDR3 sequences, with 95% found just once. The sequencing input was CD8+ T cells from PBMCs. The receptors derive from a human donor with Susac syndrome. Each CDR3 is given with its conserved first and last residue. The D gene is left open where the match is weak. Clone size is stated in some rows and not others, as once, few, many or a class when expanded.

J | D | V | length | size | DNA | CDR3
TRBJ2-1 | . | TRBV4-1 | 15 | . | TGCGCCAGCAGCCAACGGAGGGGGACCTACAATGAGCAGTTCTTC | CASSQRRGTYNEQFF
TRBJ2-7 | . | TRBV27 | 13 | once | TGTGCCAGCAGTTTATCTCGGCAGCACGAGCAGTACTTC | CASSLSRQHEQYF
TRBJ2-7 | TRBD2 | TRBV2 | 14 | . | TGTGCCAGCATCGGGGAGGGGCCGACTTACGAGCAGTACTTC | CASIGEGPTYEQYF
TRBJ2-1 | TRBD2 | TRBV9 | 13 | . | TGTGCCAGCAGCGTAATTAGCGGGGATGAGCAGTTCTTC | CASSVISGDEQFF
TRBJ1-2 | TRBD1 | TRBV7-9 | 13 | . | TGTGCCAGCAGCTTAGCACAGGGGTATGGCTACACCTTC | CASSLAQGYGYTF
TRBJ2-3 | TRBD2 | TRBV3-1 | 16 | . | TGTGCCAGCAGCCGAGCCGGACTAGGGAGTACAGATACGCAGTATTTT | CASSRAGLGSTDTQYF
TRBJ2-1 | . | TRBV2 | 12 | . | TGTGCCAGCAGTCTCCCCTACAATGAGCAGTTCTTC | CASSLPYNEQFF
TRBJ1-1 | . | TRBV2 | 12 | . | TGTGCCAGCGGGCGCATGAACACTGAAGCTTTCTTT | CASGRMNTEAFF
TRBJ2-2 | TRBD2 | TRBV7-3 | 14 | few | TGTGCCAGCAGCTTAGCTAGCGGCACCGGGGAGCTGTTTTTT | CASSLASGTGELFF
TRBJ2-1 | . | TRBV27 | 14 | . | TGTGCCAGCACCTCCCTCGACAGGCTCAATGAGCAGTTCTTC | CASTSLDRLNEQFF
TRBJ2-3 | . | TRBV24-1 | 14 | once | TGTGCCACCAGTGATTTAGCGGATCGAGATACGCAGTATTTT | CATSDLADRDTQYF
TRBJ2-5 | . | TRBV10-3 | 13 | . | TGTGCCGTCCAAGGAGGGGGCCCCGGGACCCAGTACTTC | CAVQGGGPGTQYF
TRBJ2-1 | . | TRBV28 | 11 | . | TGTGCCAGCAGTTTAAGGGGTGAGCAGTTCTTC | CASSLRGEQFF
TRBJ1-2 | . | TRBV6-5 | 14 | . | TGTGCCAGCCGTACAGGAGGAAGTGACTATGGCTACACCTTC | CASRTGGSDYGYTF
TRBJ1-2 | . | TRBV29-1 | 11 | . | TGCAGCGCGATGAGCGACTATGGCTACACCTTC | CSAMSDYGYTF
TRBJ2-7 | . | TRBV4-1 | 14 | . | TGCGCCAGCAGCCCTCCAACCCGAGCAGAGGGGCAGTACTTC | CASSPPTRAEGQYF
TRBJ2-7 | . | TRBV19 | 12 | once | TGTGCCAGTACTGCAGGTATCAGCGAGCAGTACTTC | CASTAGISEQYF
TRBJ2-5 | TRBD1 | TRBV3-1 | 14 | . | TGTGCCAGCAGAAGAACAGGGGGCTCGGTGACCCAGTACTTC | CASRRTGGSVTQYF
TRBJ2-3 | . | TRBV9 | 13 | . | TGTGCCAACAGCGGAGGAGGTACAGATACGCAGTATTTT | CANSGGGTDTQYF
TRBJ2-7 | . | TRBV5-6 | 14 | . | TGTGCCAGCAGCGTTGACCCGGACTCGTACGAGCAGTACTTC | CASSVDPDSYEQYF
TRBJ2-7 | . | TRBV19 | 14 | . | TGTGCCAGTAGCGACTACTCCGGCATCTACGAGCAGTACTTC | CASSDYSGIYEQYF
TRBJ2-7 | TRBD1 | TRBV4-1 | 14 | . | TGCGCCAGCAGCCAAATGGGACAGGGCGGCGAGCAGTACTTC | CASSQMGQGGEQYF
TRBJ2-1 | TRBD2 | TRBV27 | 15 | . | TGTGCCAGCAGTTTATCGGCTAGCGGGAAGAATGAGCAGTTCTTC | CASSLSASGKNEQFF
TRBJ1-2 | TRBD1 | TRBV7-8 | 15 | . | TGTGCCAGCAGCGCACCGGGACAGGGGACAAGGGGCTACACCTTC | CASSAPGQGTRGYTF
TRBJ2-7 | . | TRBV3-1 | 16 | . | TGTGCCAGCAGCCAAGACATCAGCGTGAAAGCCTACGAGCAGTACTTC | CASSQDISVKAYEQYF
TRBJ2-5 | . | TRBV24-1 | 12 | . | TGTGCCACCAGTAACGCTGTGGGGGAGCAGTACTTC | CATSNAVGEQYF
TRBJ2-5 | . | TRBV18 | 13 | . | TGTGCCAGCTCACTGGCTGTCGAAGAGACCCAGTACTTC | CASSLAVEETQYF
TRBJ2-3 | . | TRBV29-1 | 13 | . | TGCAGCGTTGTTCCCGAAGGGGTAGATACGCAGTATTTT | CSVVPEGVDTQYF
TRBJ2-1 | . | TRBV5-6 | 13 | . | TGTGCCAGCAGCTCCAGTGTAACATATGAGCAGTTCTTC | CASSSSVTYEQFF
TRBJ2-7 | . | TRBV30 | 14 | . | TGTGCCTGGAGTCCGGGTTATGGGGGAAGGGAGCAGTACTTC | CAWSPGYGGREQYF
TRBJ2-1 | . | TRBV3-1 | 16 | . | TGTGCCAGCAGCCAAGATCCTACGGGGAAATTCAATGAGCAGTTCTTC | CASSQDPTGKFNEQFF
TRBJ1-5 | TRBD1 | TRBV23-1 | 14 | . | TGCGCCAGCAGTTTCGACAGGGGGTATCAGCCCCAGCATTTT | CASSFDRGYQPQHF
TRBJ2-1 | . | TRBV29-1 | 13 | . | TGCAGCGTTGAATTTGGCTGGGGGAATGAGCAGTTCTTC | CSVEFGWGNEQFF